This record covers a single T cell receptor (beta chain). The entry originates in a study of blood T cell repertoires in COVID-19. The wider study: Acute and convalescent COVID-19 specimens originated in the United States, Italy and Spain. Sample material is recorded as cDNA or gDNA derived from T cells, B-cell-depleted T cells, or PBMCs.

Under the authors' procedure: Reference gene primer amplification gave estimated nucleated cell counts. The assay was immunoSEQ multiplex PCR, and TCRdb's table has in-frame clones only and misses some. V, J and clone size are taken as reported in that table, and D and trimming were inferred from the DNA itself. The sample carries 250,000 to 350,000 clones, around 87% recorded once. Germline assignment: CDR1 LNHDA and CDR2 SQIVND (reference sequence). The V and J ends lost 3 bases and 8 bases respectively, with 11 bases between them. CDR3 size: 14 residues. The sample was peripheral blood. The receptor comes from a man between 18 and 35 years old with active or convalescent COVID-19. This chain connects TRBV19 to TRBJ1-6; D not certain. The CDR3 DNA is TGTGCCAGTAGTATTGGTGGAGCCGATTCACCCCTCCACTTT. Translating gives CASSIGGADSPLHF.